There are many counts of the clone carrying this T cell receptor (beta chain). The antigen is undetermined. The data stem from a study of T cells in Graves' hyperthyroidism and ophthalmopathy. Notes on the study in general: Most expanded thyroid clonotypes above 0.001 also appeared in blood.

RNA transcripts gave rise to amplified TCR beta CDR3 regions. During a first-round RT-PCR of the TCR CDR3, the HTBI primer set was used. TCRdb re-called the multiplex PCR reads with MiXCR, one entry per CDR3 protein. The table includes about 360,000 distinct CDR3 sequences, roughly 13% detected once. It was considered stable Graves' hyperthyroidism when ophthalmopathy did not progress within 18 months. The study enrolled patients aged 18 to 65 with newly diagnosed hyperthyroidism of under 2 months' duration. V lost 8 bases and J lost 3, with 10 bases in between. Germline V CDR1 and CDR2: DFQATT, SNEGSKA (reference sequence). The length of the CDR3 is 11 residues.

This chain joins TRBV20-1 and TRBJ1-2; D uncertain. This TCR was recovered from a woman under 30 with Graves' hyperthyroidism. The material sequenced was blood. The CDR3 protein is CSLREDYGYTF. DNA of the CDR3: TGCAGTTTAAGGGAGGACTATGGCTACACCTTC.